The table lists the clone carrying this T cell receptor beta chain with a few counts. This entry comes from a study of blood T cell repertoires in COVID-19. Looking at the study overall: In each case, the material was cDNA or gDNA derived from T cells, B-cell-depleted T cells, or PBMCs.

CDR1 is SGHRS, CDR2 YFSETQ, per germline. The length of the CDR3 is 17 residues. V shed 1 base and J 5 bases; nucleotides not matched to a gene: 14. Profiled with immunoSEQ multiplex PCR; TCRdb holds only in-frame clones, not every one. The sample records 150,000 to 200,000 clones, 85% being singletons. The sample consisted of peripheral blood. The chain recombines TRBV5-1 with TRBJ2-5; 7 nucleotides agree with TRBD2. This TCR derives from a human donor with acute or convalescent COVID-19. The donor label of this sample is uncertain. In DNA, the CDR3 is TGCGCCAGCAGCTTGTGGGGAGGGAGTAATATTGCCGAGACCCAGTACTTC. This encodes CASSLWGGSNIAETQYF.